The entry that follows covers one TCR beta chain sequence. Its antigen remains unknown. At one boundary the junction diverges from the germline segment, which might be a read error. The data stem from a study of T-cell reconstitution after alpha-beta-depleted transplantation in children. The CDR3 consists of 11 residues. Overall study findings and caveats: Recipient T cells and thymic progenitors that survived gave rise to the high TCRbeta diversity observed at day 60 in some patients. Reportedly, roughly two months post-transplant, alpha-beta T cells arose from several hundred expanded graft clones. At one year after transplant, newly produced T cells mostly accounted for T-cell counts and diversity.

Researchers prepared the TCRbeta library using unique molecular identifiers, the study reports. Using its own MiXCR run on the PCR reads, TCRdb lists one record per CDR3 protein. In the table there are more than 200,000 distinct CDR3 sequences, 25% of which are singletons. V usage is TRBV12-3 or TRBV12-4 and J usage is TRBJ2-1, with 9 nucleotides matching TRBD2. This material consisted of PBMCs, taken before TCRalphabeta/CD19-depleted stem cell transplant. This receptor was obtained from a girl aged 2-10 years with Fanconi anemia, due to receive a stem cell transplant. Written as DNA, the CDR3 is TGTGCCAGCAGTCAGGGGACTAGCCCGGCCTTC. Translation gives CASSQGTSPAF.